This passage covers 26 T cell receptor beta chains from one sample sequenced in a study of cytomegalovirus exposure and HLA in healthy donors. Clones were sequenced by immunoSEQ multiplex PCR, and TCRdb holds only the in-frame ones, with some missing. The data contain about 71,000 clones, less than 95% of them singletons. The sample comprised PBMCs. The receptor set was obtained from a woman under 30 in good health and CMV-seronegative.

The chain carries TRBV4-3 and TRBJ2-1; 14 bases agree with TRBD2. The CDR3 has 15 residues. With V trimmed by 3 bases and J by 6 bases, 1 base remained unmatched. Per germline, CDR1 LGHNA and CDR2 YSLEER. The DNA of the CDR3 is TGCGCCAGCAGCCAGACTAGCGGGGGGGCCAATGAGCAGTTCTTC. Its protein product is CASSQTSGGANEQFF.

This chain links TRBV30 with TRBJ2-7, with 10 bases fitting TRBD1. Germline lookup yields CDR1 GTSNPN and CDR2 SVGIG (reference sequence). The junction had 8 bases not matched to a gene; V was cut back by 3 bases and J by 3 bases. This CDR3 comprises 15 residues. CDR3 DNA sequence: TGTGCCTGGAGGGAAAGACAGGGGGCTATCTACGAGCAGTACTTC. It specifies CAWRERQGAIYEQYF. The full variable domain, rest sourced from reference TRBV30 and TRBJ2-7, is SQTIHQWPATLVQPVGSPLSLECTVEGTSNPNLYWYRQAAGRGLQLLFYSVGIGQISSEVPQNLSASRPQDRQFILSSKKLLLSDSGFYLCAWRERQGAIYEQYFGPGTRLTVT.

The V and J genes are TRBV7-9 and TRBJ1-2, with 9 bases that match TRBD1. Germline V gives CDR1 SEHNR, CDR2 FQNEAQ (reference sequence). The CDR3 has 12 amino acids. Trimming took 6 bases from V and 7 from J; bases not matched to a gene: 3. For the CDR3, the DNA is TGTGCCAGCAGGGCGACAGGGGGTGGCTACACCTTC. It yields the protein CASRATGGGYTF.

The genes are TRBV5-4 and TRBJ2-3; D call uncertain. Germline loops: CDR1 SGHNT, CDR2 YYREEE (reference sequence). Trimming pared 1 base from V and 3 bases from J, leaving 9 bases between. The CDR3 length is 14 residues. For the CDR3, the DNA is TGTGCCAGCAGCTTGTGGTCGAGGACAGATACGCAGTATTTT. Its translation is CASSLWSRTDTQYF.

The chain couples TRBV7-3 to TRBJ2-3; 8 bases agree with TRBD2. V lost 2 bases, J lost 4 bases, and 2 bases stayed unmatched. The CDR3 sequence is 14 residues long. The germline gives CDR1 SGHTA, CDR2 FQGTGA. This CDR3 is CASSLGLAADTQYF. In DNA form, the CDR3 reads TGTGCCAGCAGCTTAGGACTAGCAGCAGATACGCAGTATTTT.

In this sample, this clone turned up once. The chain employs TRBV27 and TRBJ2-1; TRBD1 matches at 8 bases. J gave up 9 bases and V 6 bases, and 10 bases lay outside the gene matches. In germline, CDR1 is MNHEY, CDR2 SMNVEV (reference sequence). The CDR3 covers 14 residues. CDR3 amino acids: CASRLNRGSSEQFF. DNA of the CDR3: TGTGCCAGCAGATTAAACAGGGGGAGTAGTGAGCAGTTCTTC.

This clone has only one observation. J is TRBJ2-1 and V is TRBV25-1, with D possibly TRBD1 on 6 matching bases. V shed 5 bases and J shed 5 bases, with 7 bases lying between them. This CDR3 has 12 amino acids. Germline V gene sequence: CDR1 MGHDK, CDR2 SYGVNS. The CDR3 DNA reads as TGTGCCAGCAGTCAGGGGCACAATGAGCAGTTCTTC. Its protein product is CASSQGHNEQFF. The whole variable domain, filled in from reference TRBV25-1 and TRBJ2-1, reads EADIYQTPRYLVIGTGKKITLECSQTMGHDKMYWYQQDPGMELHLIHYSYGVNSTEKGDLSSESTVSRIRTEHFPLTLESARPSHTSQYLCASSQGHNEQFFGPGTRLTVL.

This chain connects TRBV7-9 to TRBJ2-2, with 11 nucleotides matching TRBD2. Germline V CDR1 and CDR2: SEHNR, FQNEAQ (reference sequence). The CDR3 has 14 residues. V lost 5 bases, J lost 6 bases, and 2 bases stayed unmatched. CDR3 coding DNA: TGTGCCAGCAGCCAACTAGCGGGGGCCGGGGAGCTGTTTTTT. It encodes CASSQLAGAGELFF. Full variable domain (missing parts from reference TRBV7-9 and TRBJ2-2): DTGVSQNPRHKITKRGQNVTFRCDPISEHNRLYWYRQTLGQGPEFLTYFQNEAQLEKSRLLSDRFSAERPKGSFSTLEIQRTEQGDSAMYLCASSQLAGAGELFFGEGSRLTVL.

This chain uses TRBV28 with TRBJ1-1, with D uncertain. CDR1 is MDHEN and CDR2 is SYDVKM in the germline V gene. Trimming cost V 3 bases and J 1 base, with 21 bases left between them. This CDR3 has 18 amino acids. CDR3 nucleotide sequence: TGTGCCAGCAGTTTGAGAGAGTTTGGGTTCCAGGAGAACACTGAAGCTTTCTTT. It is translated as CASSLREFGFQENTEAFF.

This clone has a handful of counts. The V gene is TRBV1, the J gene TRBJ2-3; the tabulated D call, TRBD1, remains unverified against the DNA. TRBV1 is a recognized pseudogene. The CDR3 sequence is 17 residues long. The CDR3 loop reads CTSSQDPRDRDTDTQYF. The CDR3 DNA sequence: TGCACCAGCAGCCAAGATCCCCGGGACAGGGACACAGATACGCAGTATTTT.

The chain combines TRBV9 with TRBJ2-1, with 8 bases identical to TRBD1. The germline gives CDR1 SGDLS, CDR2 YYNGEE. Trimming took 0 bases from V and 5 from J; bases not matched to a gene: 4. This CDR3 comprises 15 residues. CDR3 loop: CASSVDGQGHNEQFF. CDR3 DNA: TGTGCCAGCAGCGTAGATGGACAGGGCCACAATGAGCAGTTCTTC. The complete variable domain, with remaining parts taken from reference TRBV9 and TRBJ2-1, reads DSGVTQTPKHLITATGQRVTLRCSPRSGDLSVYWYQQSLDQGLQFLIQYYNGEERAKGNILERFSAQQFPDLHSELNLSSLELGDSALYFCASSVDGQGHNEQFFGPGTRLTVL.

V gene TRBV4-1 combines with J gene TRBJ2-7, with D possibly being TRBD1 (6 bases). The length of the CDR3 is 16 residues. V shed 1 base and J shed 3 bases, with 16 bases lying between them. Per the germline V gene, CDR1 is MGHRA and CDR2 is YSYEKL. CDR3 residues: CASSQGNRLGGYEQYF. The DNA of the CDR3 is TGCGCCAGCAGCCAAGGTAATCGGCTAGGGGGCTACGAGCAGTACTTC.

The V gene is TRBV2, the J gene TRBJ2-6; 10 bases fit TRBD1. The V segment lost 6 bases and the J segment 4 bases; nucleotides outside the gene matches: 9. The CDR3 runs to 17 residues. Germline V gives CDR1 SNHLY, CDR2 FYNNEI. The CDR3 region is CASSHRQGAVGANVLTF. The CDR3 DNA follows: TGTGCCAGCAGCCATCGACAGGGGGCGGTCGGGGCCAACGTCCTGACTTTC.

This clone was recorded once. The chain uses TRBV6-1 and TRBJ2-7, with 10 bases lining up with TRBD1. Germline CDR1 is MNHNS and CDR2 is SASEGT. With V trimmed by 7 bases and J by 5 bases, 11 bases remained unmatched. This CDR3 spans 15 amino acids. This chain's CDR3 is CASTRGGQGSHEQYF. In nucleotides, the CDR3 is TGTGCCAGCACCAGAGGGGGACAGGGGAGCCACGAGCAGTACTTC.

The CDR3 nucleotides read TGTGCCAGCAGCGCCGGGGACACTGGCTATGGCTACACCTTC. This sequence encodes CASSAGDTGYGYTF. The gene calls are TRBV9 and TRBJ1-2; tentative D call: TRBD1 (6 bases). CDR1 is SGDLS, CDR2 YYNGEE, per germline. This CDR3 region has 14 residues. V was pared by 3 bases and J by 4 bases, with 13 bases between.

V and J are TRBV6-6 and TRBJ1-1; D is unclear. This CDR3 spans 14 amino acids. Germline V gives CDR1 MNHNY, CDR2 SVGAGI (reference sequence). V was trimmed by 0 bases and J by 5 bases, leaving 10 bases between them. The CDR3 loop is CASSYSGESTEAFF. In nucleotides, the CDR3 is TGTGCCAGCAGTTACTCCGGAGAGTCTACTGAAGCTTTCTTT.

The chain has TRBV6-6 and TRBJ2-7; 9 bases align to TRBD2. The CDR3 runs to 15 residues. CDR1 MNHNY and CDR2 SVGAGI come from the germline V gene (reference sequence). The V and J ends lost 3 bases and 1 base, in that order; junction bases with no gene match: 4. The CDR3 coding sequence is TGTGCCAGCAGTTATCTAGCGGGATCTTCCTACGAGCAGTACTTC. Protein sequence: CASSYLAGSSYEQYF.

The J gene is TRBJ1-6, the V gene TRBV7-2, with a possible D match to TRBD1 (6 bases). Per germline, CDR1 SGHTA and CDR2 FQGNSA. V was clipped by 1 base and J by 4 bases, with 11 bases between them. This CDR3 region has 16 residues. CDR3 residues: CASSLENRAYNSPLHF. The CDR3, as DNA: TGTGCCAGCAGCTTAGAAAACAGGGCTTATAATTCACCCCTCCACTTT.

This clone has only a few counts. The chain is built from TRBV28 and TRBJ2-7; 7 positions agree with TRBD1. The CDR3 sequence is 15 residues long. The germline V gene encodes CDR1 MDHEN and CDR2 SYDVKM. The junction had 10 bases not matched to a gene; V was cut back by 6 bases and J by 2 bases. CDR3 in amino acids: CASRARGQRTYEQYF. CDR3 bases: TGTGCCAGCAGGGCCCGGGGACAGCGGACCTACGAGCAGTACTTC.

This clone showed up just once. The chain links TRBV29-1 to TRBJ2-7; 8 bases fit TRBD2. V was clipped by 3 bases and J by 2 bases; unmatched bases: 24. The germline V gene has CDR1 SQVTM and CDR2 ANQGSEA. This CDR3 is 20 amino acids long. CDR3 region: CSVEVEGGGLVAQGPYEQYF. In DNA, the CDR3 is TGCAGCGTTGAGGTTGAGGGTGGGGGACTAGTAGCCCAAGGTCCCTACGAGCAGTACTTC.

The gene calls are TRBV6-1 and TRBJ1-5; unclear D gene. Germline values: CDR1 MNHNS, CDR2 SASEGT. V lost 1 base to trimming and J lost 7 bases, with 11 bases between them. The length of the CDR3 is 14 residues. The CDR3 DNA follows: TGTGCCAGCAGTGAAGTCGCCAGCGGACAGCCCCAGCATTTT. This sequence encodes CASSEVASGQPQHF.

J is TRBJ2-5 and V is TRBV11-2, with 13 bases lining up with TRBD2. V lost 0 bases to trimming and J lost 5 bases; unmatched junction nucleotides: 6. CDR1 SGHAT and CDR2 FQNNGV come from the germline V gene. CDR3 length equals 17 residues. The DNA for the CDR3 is TGTGCCAGCAGCTTAGATCCACTAGCGGGAGGGGTGGAGACCCAGTACTTC. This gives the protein CASSLDPLAGGVETQYF.

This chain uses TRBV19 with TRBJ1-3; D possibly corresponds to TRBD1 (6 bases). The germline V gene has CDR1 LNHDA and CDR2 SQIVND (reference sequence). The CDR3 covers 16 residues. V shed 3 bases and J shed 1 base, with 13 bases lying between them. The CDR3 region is CASSIPGAPSGNTIYF. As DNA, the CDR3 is TGTGCCAGTAGTATCCCAGGGGCTCCGTCTGGAAACACCATATATTTT.

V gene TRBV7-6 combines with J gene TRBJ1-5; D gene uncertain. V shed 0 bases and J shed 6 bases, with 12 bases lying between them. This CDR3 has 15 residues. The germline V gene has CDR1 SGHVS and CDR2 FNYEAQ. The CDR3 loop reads CASSLAVSAGQPQHF. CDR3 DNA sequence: TGTGCCAGCAGCTTAGCAGTATCCGCGGGTCAGCCCCAGCATTTT.

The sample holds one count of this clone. The CDR3 loop is CASSQYIAGITDTQYF. The CDR3 DNA sequence: TGTGCCAGCAGCCAATATATAGCGGGGATCACAGATACGCAGTATTTT. The rearrangement uses TRBV7-2 and TRBJ2-3; 8 bases line up with TRBD2. CDR1 is SGHTA and CDR2 is FQGNSA in the germline V gene. This CDR3 is 16 amino acids long. V shed 5 bases and J 2 bases; nucleotides not matched to a gene: 9.

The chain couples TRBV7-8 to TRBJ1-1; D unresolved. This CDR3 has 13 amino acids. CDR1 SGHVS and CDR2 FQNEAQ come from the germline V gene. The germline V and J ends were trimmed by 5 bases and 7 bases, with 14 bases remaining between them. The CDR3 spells CASSKDGRNEAFF. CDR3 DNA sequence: TGTGCCAGCAGCAAGGACGGGAGAAATGAAGCTTTCTTT.